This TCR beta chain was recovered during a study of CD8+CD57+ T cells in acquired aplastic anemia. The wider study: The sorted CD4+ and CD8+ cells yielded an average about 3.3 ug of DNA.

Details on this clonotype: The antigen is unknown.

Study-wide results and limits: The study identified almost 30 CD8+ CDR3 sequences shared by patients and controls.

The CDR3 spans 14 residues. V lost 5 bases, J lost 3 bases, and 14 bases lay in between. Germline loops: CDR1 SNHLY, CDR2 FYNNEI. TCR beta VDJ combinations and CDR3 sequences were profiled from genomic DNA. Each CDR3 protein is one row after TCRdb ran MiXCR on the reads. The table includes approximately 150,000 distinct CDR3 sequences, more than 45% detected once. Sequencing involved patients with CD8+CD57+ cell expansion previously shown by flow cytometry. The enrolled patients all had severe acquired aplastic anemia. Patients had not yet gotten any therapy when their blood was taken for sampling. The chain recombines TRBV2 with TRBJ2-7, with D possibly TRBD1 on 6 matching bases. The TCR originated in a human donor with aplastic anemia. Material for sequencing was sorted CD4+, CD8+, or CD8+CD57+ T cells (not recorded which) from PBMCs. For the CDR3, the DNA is TGTGCCAGCAGTAGAAACAGGGCAGGCTACGAGCAGTACTTC. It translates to CASSRNRAGYEQYF.